The present TCR beta chain was sequenced within a study of cytomegalovirus exposure and HLA in healthy donors. Overall study context: The study's early data release held some 85 million unique TCRs from HLA-typed donors.

Germline V lookup: CDR1 SGDLS, CDR2 YYNGEE. This CDR3 has 14 amino acids. V was clipped by 0 bases and J by 2 bases, with 6 bases between them. The PCR was carried out with 60 Vbeta primers and 13 Jbeta primers. Generated by immunoSEQ multiplex PCR, the TCRdb table keeps only in-frame clones and is missing some. The data contain about 150,000 clones, 65% to 75% of them singletons. Study-wide points: In a later analysis, TCR beta V- and J-gene trimming was associated with a missense DCLRE1C variant. Highly shared sequence variants in one cluster were likely a sequencing artifact. The majority of CMV-associated TCR beta chains were reported as apparently HLA-restricted in a later analysis.

Turning to this clone: Its antigen is not identified.

Specimen: PBMCs. This TCR came from a man between 18 and 29 years old in good health and CMV-seronegative. J is TRBJ2-1 and V is TRBV9, with D tentatively TRBD2 (6 bases). The CDR3 coding sequence is TGTGCCAGCAGCGTAGGCGGGACCTACAATGAGCAGTTCTTC. This encodes CASSVGGTYNEQFF. Looking up the rest from reference TRBV9 and TRBJ2-1 gives the full variable domain: DSGVTQTPKHLITATGQRVTLRCSPRSGDLSVYWYQQSLDQGLQFLIQYYNGEERAKGNILERFSAQQFPDLHSELNLSSLELGDSALYFCASSVGGTYNEQFFGPGTRLTVL.